These T cell receptor beta chains were read from a single sample in a study of T-cell reconstitution after alpha-beta-depleted transplantation in children. TCRdb itself ran the PCR reads through MiXCR, one entry per CDR3 protein. The table includes hundreds of thousands of distinct CDR3 sequences, 15% to 20% detected once. Sequencing used PBMCs, mostly from graft donor cells, obtained 360 days after TCRalphabeta/CD19-depleted stem cell transplant. The receptors originated from a male patient aged 2-9 years who had a stem cell transplant for acute lymphoblastic leukemia, so the T cells may come from the graft donor. The CDR3 runs from the conserved cysteine through the conserved F or W. Each record gives: J gene, V gene, D gene, clone size, CDR3 protein, CDR3 DNA. D genes are given only for firm matches. Rows may omit the clone size; those that give it use once, few, many or a size class.

TRBJ1-2 TRBV7-8 TRBD1 few CASSSLRQGAVDGYTF TGTGCCAGCAGCTCGTTACGACAGGGGGCGGTCGATGGCTACACCTTC
TRBJ2-7 TRBV7-2 NA NA CASSLYPGGPSYEQYF TGTGCCAGCAGCTTATACCCAGGAGGACCCTCCTACGAGCAGTACTTC
TRBJ2-3 TRBV5-1 NA NA CASSSTTAADTQYF TGCGCCAGCAGCTCGACTACAGCGGCAGATACGCAGTATTTT
TRBJ2-1 TRBV28 TRBD2 NA CASYSGSPSYNEQFF TGTGCCAGCTACAGCGGGAGCCCCTCCTACAATGAGCAGTTCTTC
TRBJ2-3 TRBV7-3 NA few CASSLRQERTDTQYF TGTGCCAGCAGCTTAAGACAGGAACGCACAGATACGCAGTATTTT
TRBJ1-5 TRBV30 TRBD1 NA CAWEDSTGRMNQPQHF TGTGCCTGGGAGGACTCGACAGGGAGGATGAATCAGCCCCAGCATTTT
TRBJ2-7 TRBV7-2 NA few CASSLVGALDTYEQYF TGTGCCAGCAGCTTGGTCGGGGCCCTTGATACCTACGAGCAGTACTTC
TRBJ2-7 TRBV10-3 TRBD1 NA CAIRDRDYEQYF TGTGCCATCAGGGACAGGGACTACGAGCAGTACTTC
TRBJ2-3 TRBV7-2 NA NA CASSLVEPDTQYF TGTGCCAGCAGCTTAGTGGAGCCAGATACGCAGTATTTT
TRBJ2-1 TRBV5-1 TRBD2 few CASSLGTSGSNHEQFF TGCGCCAGCAGCTTGGGGACTAGCGGGAGTAATCATGAGCAGTTCTTC
TRBJ2-1 TRBV27 NA many CASSLGSPNEQFF TGTGCCAGCAGTTTAGGCAGCCCCAATGAGCAGTTCTTC
TRBJ1-2 TRBV29-1 NA few CSVSPAGLNYGYTF TGCAGCGTCTCCCCGGCAGGGCTAAACTATGGCTACACCTTC
TRBJ2-1 TRBV6-5 TRBD2 few CASSYSGLAGGLYNEQFF TGTGCCAGCAGTTACTCGGGACTAGCGGGAGGGTTATACAATGAGCAGTTCTTC
TRBJ2-5 TRBV6-5 NA NA CASSTRPGTQYF TGTGCCAGCAGCACACGGCCGGGGACCCAGTACTTC
TRBJ2-7 TRBV2 TRBD1 NA CASRADRGHEQYF TGTGCCAGCAGGGCCGACAGGGGCCACGAGCAGTACTTC
TRBJ2-7 TRBV5-5 NA NA CASSLVNEGYEQYF TGTGCCAGCAGCTTAGTCAATGAGGGGTACGAGCAGTACTTC
TRBJ1-6 TRBV4-3 NA few CASSLGSRDSPLHF TGCGCCAGCAGCCTGGGCAGCAGGGATTCACCCCTCCACTTT
TRBJ2-7 TRBV28 TRBD1 NA CASRGGQAYEQYF TGTGCCAGCAGGGGGGGACAGGCCTACGAGCAGTACTTC
TRBJ2-1 TRBV20-1 TRBD1 few CSARLPGQRYNEQFF TGCAGTGCCCGTCTGCCGGGACAGAGATACAATGAGCAGTTCTTC
TRBJ2-1 TRBV7-7 TRBD2 NA CASSSSGRANEQFF TGTGCTAGCAGCTCTAGCGGGAGGGCCAATGAGCAGTTCTTC
TRBJ2-7 TRBV11-3 NA few CASSLVPREFYDEQYF TGTGCCAGCAGCTTAGTCCCCAGGGAATTTTACGACGAGCAGTACTTC
TRBJ2-5 TRBV24-1 NA many CATSDGAQETQYF TGTGCCACGTCGGACGGTGCACAAGAGACCCAGTACTTC
TRBJ1-2 TRBV13 NA NA CASSLAQPANYGYTF TGTGCCAGCAGCTTAGCCCAGCCCGCTAACTATGGCTACACCTTC
TRBJ2-5 TRBV20-1 TRBD2 NA CSAAPGLAGVGETQYF TGCAGTGCAGCCCCGGGACTAGCGGGAGTCGGGGAGACCCAGTACTTC
TRBJ2-5 TRBV28 NA few CASSSPLFGYQETQYF TGTGCCAGCAGTTCCCCCCTTTTTGGGTACCAAGAGACCCAGTACTTC
TRBJ1-1 TRBV29-1 NA NA CSVTLWETEAFF TGCAGCGTCACTCTCTGGGAGACTGAAGCTTTCTTT
TRBJ2-4 TRBV12-3/TRBV12-4 NA many CASRSDQNIQYF TGTGCCAGCCGCTCAGACCAAAACATTCAGTACTTC
TRBJ1-2 TRBV4-3 TRBD1 NA CASSQDARGRSYTF TGCGCCAGCAGCCAAGATGCCAGGGGGAGAAGCTACACCTTC
TRBJ2-7 TRBV5-6 TRBD2 few CASSVPGTSDEQYF TGTGCCAGCAGCGTACCCGGGACTAGTGACGAGCAGTACTTC
TRBJ1-3 TRBV20-1 NA NA CSARDPNRLSGNTIYF TGCAGTGCTAGAGACCCCAACAGGCTCTCTGGAAACACCATATATTTT
TRBJ2-1 TRBV5-1 TRBD2 few CASSLGLAGGGGEQFF TGCGCCAGCAGCTTGGGACTAGCGGGAGGTGGAGGTGAGCAGTTCTTC
TRBJ2-7 TRBV4-1 NA few CASSQKTGLGRSSYEQYF TGCGCCAGCAGCCAAAAGACGGGCCTGGGACGGAGCTCCTACGAGCAGTACTTC
TRBJ2-7 TRBV18 NA few CASGAIQAYEQYF TGTGCCAGCGGGGCAATCCAAGCCTACGAGCAGTACTTC
TRBJ2-3 TRBV4-3 NA NA CASSQDRVLRTDTQYF TGCGCCAGCAGCCAAGATAGAGTCCTCCGCACAGATACGCAGTATTTT
TRBJ2-1 TRBV6-6 NA NA CASNPTGNEQFF TGTGCCAGCAACCCTACGGGGAATGAGCAGTTCTTC
TRBJ2-4 TRBV3-1 NA few CASSQRVVNIQYF TGTGCCAGCAGCCAAAGGGTAGTGAACATTCAGTACTTC
TRBJ2-7 TRBV4-1 NA few CASSPTTDSSSYEQYF TGCGCCAGCAGCCCCACTACGGACAGCTCCTCCTACGAGCAGTACTTC
TRBJ2-5 TRBV4-2 NA few CASSQDGAGGRETQYF TGTGCCAGCAGCCAAGATGGCGCTGGCGGTCGAGAGACCCAGTACTTC
TRBJ1-1 TRBV20-1 NA NA CSAREARGNTEAFF TGCAGTGCTAGAGAGGCTCGGGGGAACACTGAAGCTTTCTTT
TRBJ2-5 TRBV11-2 TRBD1 NA CASSSGQGEQETQYF TGTGCCAGCAGCTCGGGACAGGGGGAGCAAGAGACCCAGTACTTC
TRBJ2-7 TRBV7-3 NA NA CASSLTGSGDEQYF TGTGCCAGCAGCTTAACCGGGAGTGGGGACGAGCAGTACTTC
TRBJ2-7 TRBV11-2 NA few CASSLWGGTYEQYF TGTGCCAGCAGCTTATGGGGCGGTACCTACGAGCAGTACTTC
TRBJ2-7 TRBV5-1 TRBD2 few CASSRRGRTFDYEQYF TGCGCCAGCAGCCGCCGCGGGAGGACGTTCGACTACGAGCAGTACTTC
TRBJ2-3 TRBV7-8 TRBD2 few CASSHSGRTTDTQYF TGTGCCAGCAGCCACAGCGGGAGAACTACAGATACGCAGTATTTT
TRBJ2-3 TRBV12-3/TRBV12-4 NA many CASSSGTDTQYF TGTGCCAGCAGTTCCGGCACAGATACGCAGTATTTT
TRBJ2-7 TRBV20-1 TRBD2 NA CSATGTSDSYEQYF TGCAGTGCAACCGGGACTAGCGACTCCTACGAGCAGTACTTC
TRBJ2-3 TRBV9 NA many CASSVVGSASTDTQYF TGTGCCAGCAGCGTAGTGGGGAGTGCTAGCACAGATACGCAGTATTTT
TRBJ2-5 TRBV5-1 TRBD1 few CASSLGRTGLQETQYF TGCGCCAGCAGCTTGGGCCGGACAGGGCTACAAGAGACCCAGTACTTC
TRBJ1-1 TRBV15 NA NA CATSRAISGTEAFF TGTGCCACCAGCAGGGCCATATCGGGGACTGAAGCTTTCTTT
TRBJ1-2 TRBV12-3/TRBV12-4 TRBD1 few CASSFGGTGGGDYGYTF TGTGCCAGCAGTTTCGGTGGGACAGGGGGAGGGGACTATGGCTACACCTTC
TRBJ2-3 TRBV28 TRBD2 few CASSGLAGVGTQYF TGTGCCAGCAGTGGACTAGCGGGAGTGGGAACGCAGTATTTT
TRBJ2-7 TRBV28 NA few CASSPQGLDGYEQYF TGTGCCAGCAGTCCCCAAGGGCTCGATGGGTACGAGCAGTACTTC
TRBJ2-1 TRBV2 NA NA CASSELGGGGFRDEQFF TGTGCCAGCAGTGAATTAGGGGGAGGAGGGTTTAGGGATGAGCAGTTCTTC
TRBJ1-5 TRBV20-1 NA few CSASKSGGNQPQHF TGCAGTGCTTCTAAATCCGGGGGCAATCAGCCCCAGCATTTT